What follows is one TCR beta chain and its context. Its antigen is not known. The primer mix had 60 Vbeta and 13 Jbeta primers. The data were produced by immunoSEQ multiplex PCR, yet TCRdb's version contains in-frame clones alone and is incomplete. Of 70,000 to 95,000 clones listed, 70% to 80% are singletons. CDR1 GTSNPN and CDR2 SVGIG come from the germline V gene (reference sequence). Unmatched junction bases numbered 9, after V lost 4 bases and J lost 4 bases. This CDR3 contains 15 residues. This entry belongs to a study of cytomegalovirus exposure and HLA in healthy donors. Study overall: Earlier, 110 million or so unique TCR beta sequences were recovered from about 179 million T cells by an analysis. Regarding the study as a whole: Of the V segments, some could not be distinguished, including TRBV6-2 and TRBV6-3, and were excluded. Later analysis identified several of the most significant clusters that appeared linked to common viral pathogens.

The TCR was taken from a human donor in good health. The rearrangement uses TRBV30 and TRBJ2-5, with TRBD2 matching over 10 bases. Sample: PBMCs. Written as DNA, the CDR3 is TGTGCCTGGAACGTCGGGCTAGCGGGGGCAGAGACCCAGTACTTC. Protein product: CAWNVGLAGAETQYF.